The 17 T cell receptor beta chains in this list originate from one sample, sequenced in a study of blood T cell repertoires in COVID-19. Clones were read by immunoSEQ multiplex PCR, and TCRdb kept only the in-frame ones, dropping some. The sample carries around 210,000 clones, about 84% recorded once. The sequenced material came from peripheral blood. Receptors originate from a woman aged 80 or over with COVID-19, enrolled during active disease.

This chain connects TRBV4-1 to TRBJ2-7, with a possible D match to TRBD2 (6 bases). Trimming took off 4 bases at V and 2 bases at J, with 12 bases between the two ends. Germline V gene data show CDR1 as MGHRA and CDR2 as YSYEKL. This CDR3 spans 14 amino acids. CDR3 amino acids: CASSRRTTAYEQYF. For the CDR3, the DNA is TGCGCCAGCAGCCGCCGGACTACTGCCTACGAGCAGTACTTC.

The genes are TRBV9 and TRBJ1-2; 9 nucleotides align to TRBD1. V dropped 3 bases and J dropped 4; count of bases not matched to a gene: 4. The CDR3 has 14 amino acids. The V gene's germline CDR1 is SGDLS and CDR2 YYNGEE. CDR3 sequence (DNA): TGTGCCAGCAGCGGGGGGACAGGGCGCTATGGCTACACCTTC. This encodes CASSGGTGRYGYTF.

V and J are TRBV3-1 (or the pseudogene TRBV3-2) and TRBJ2-3, with 11 bases lining up with TRBD2. Germline CDR1 is LGHDT and CDR2 is YNNKEL (reference sequence). This CDR3 has 14 residues. V was pared by 4 bases and J by 7 bases, with 4 bases of the junction left unmatched. CDR3 coding DNA: TGTGCCAGCAGCCTAGCGGGAGGGCCTAATACGCAGTATTTT. Translated, it gives CASSLAGGPNTQYF.

The rearrangement links TRBV18 to TRBJ1-1; 9 bases map to TRBD1. The CDR3 is 14 residues long. Germline CDR1 is KGHSH and CDR2 is LQKENI. V shed 3 bases and J 11 bases; nucleotides not matched to a gene: 10. This chain's CDR3 is CASSPPPQGARAFF. The CDR3 DNA reads TGTGCCAGCTCACCTCCGCCACAGGGGGCACGTGCTTTCTTT. The variable domain in full, with the rest retrieved from reference TRBV18 and TRBJ1-1, is NAGVMQNPRHLVRRRGQEARLRCSPMKGHSHVYWYRQLPEEGLKFMVYLQKENIIDESGMPKERFSAEFPKEGPSILRIQQVVRGDSAAYFCASSPPPQGARAFFGQGTRLTVV.

The chain employs TRBV24-1 and TRBJ2-2; 8 bases map to TRBD2. V shed 9 bases and J 1 base; nucleotides not matched to a gene: 3. CDR3 length equals 14 residues. Germline V gene lookup returns CDR1 KGHDR and CDR2 SFDVKD. The CDR3 DNA reads as TGTGCCACCCGAAGCGGGAGGAACACCGGGGAGCTGTTTTTT. This encodes CATRSGRNTGELFF.

The chain is built from TRBV5-1 and TRBJ2-1; 7 bases line up with TRBD1. The CDR3 length is 15 residues. Germline V gene lookup returns CDR1 SGHRS and CDR2 YFSETQ. The J segment lost 4 bases and the V segment lost 1 base, leaving 5 bases of the junction unmatched. This chain's CDR3 is CASSLSGGPYNEQFF. The DNA for the CDR3 is TGCGCCAGCAGCTTGTCAGGGGGTCCATACAATGAGCAGTTCTTC.

V usage is TRBV5-1 and J usage is TRBJ2-7; tentative D call: TRBD1 (5 bases). The CDR3 spans 14 residues. The germline V and J ends were trimmed by 5 bases and 3 bases, with 15 bases remaining between them. Germline loops: CDR1 SGHRS, CDR2 YFSETQ. The CDR3 region is CASRITGENYEQYF. As DNA, the CDR3 is TGCGCCAGCAGAATTACAGGTGAGAACTACGAGCAGTACTTC.

This sequence joins TRBV14 and TRBJ2-2; the match to TRBD1 covers 7 bases. CDR3 length: 15 amino acids. With V trimmed by 1 base and J by 5 bases, 4 bases remained unmatched. Germline V CDR1 and CDR2: SGHDN, FVKESK. The CDR3 DNA reads TGTGCCAGCAGCCAAGTGCCGACAGGGACCGGGGAGCTGTTTTTT. Translation gives CASSQVPTGTGELFF.

Concerning this clone: Other DNA sequences in the sample encode the same CDR3. The rearrangement joins TRBV3-1 (or the pseudogene TRBV3-2) to TRBJ1-2; D gene uncertain. This CDR3 is built from 13 residues. V gave up 0 bases and J gave up 4 bases, with 6 bases separating them. Germline loops: CDR1 LGHDT, CDR2 YNNKEL (reference sequence). The CDR3 loop is CASSQDSSYGYTF. In nucleotides, the CDR3 is TGTGCCAGCAGCCAAGATTCCAGCTATGGCTACACCTTC.

The rearrangement uses TRBV4-1 and TRBJ1-1; 10 bases match TRBD1. Germline V gene lookup returns CDR1 MGHRA and CDR2 YSYEKL. The junction had 10 bases not matched to a gene; V was cut back by 4 bases and J by 5 bases. There are 16 residues in the CDR3. The CDR3 reads CASSPRGTDRGTEAFF. The CDR3 nucleotides are TGCGCCAGCAGCCCCCGAGGGACGGACAGGGGGACTGAAGCTTTCTTT.

The chain links TRBV18 to TRBJ1-6; 7 bases line up with TRBD1. V was clipped by 3 bases and J by 8 bases; unmatched bases: 1. CDR1 and CDR2 (germline): KGHSH, LQKENI. This CDR3 has 13 amino acids. CDR3 sequence: CASSPDRDSPLHF. The CDR3 nucleotides read TGTGCCAGCTCACCTGACAGGGATTCACCCCTCCACTTT.

The chain is built from TRBV5-1 and TRBJ1-1; no clear D gene. CDR1 is SGHRS, CDR2 YFSETQ, per germline. The ends were cut back, 0 bases at V and 5 bases at J, with 20 bases in the middle. The CDR3 runs 17 residues. For the CDR3, the DNA is TGCGCCAGCAGCTTGGGGGTGGGGTCGGGGAGTGGGACTGAAGCTTTCTTT. This translates into CASSLGVGSGSGTEAFF.

The chain couples TRBV18 to TRBJ1-2; 8 bases fit TRBD1. Germline V gene data show CDR1 as KGHSH and CDR2 as LQKENI. The length of the CDR3 is 15 residues. The trim removed 0 bases at V and 7 bases at J, leaving 7 bases unmatched. CDR3 amino acids: CASSPPTGVGSGYTF. CDR3 sequence (DNA): TGTGCCAGCTCACCACCGACAGGGGTCGGGTCTGGCTACACCTTC.

This sequence joins TRBV11-2 and TRBJ1-2; perhaps TRBD1 as D (5 bases). Trimming took off 5 bases at V and 7 bases at J, with 17 bases between the two ends. This CDR3 spans 14 amino acids. The germline V gene has CDR1 SGHAT and CDR2 FQNNGV. The CDR3 bases are TGTGCCAGCAGCGCCTCAACAGGCTATGGTGGCTACACCTTC. This codes for CASSASTGYGGYTF.

V usage is TRBV27 and J usage is TRBJ1-5; tentative D call: TRBD1 (5 bases). This CDR3 spans 14 amino acids. V was cut by 5 bases and J by 6 bases, with 14 bases left in between. The germline V gene encodes CDR1 MNHEY and CDR2 SMNVEV (reference sequence). The DNA of the CDR3 is TGTGCCAGCAGTCCCGCGGGGGTTAGTCAGCCCCAGCATTTT. It yields the protein CASSPAGVSQPQHF.

The J gene is TRBJ2-1, the V gene TRBV5-1; D unresolved. Germline lookup yields CDR1 SGHRS and CDR2 YFSETQ. V lost 3 bases and J 3 bases, leaving 7 bases between the germline ends. This CDR3 comprises 13 residues. The CDR3 loop is CASSSDNYNEQFF. The CDR3 DNA reads as TGCGCCAGCAGCTCCGACAACTACAATGAGCAGTTCTTC. Together with reference TRBV5-1 and TRBJ2-1, the CDR3 gives the full variable domain: KAGVTQTPRYLIKTRGQQVTLSCSPISGHRSVSWYQQTPGQGLQFLFEYFSETQRNKGNFPGRFSGRQFSNSRSEMNVSTLELGDSALYLCASSSDNYNEQFFGPGTRLTVL.

V and J are TRBV4-2 and TRBJ1-1; the D is unclear. This CDR3 has 12 residues. Trimming took off 2 bases at V and 5 bases at J, with 6 bases between the two ends. CDR1 LGHNA and CDR2 YNFKEQ come from the germline V gene. CDR3 amino acids: CASSQRETEAFF. The CDR3 DNA follows: TGTGCCAGCAGCCAACGGGAGACTGAAGCTTTCTTT.